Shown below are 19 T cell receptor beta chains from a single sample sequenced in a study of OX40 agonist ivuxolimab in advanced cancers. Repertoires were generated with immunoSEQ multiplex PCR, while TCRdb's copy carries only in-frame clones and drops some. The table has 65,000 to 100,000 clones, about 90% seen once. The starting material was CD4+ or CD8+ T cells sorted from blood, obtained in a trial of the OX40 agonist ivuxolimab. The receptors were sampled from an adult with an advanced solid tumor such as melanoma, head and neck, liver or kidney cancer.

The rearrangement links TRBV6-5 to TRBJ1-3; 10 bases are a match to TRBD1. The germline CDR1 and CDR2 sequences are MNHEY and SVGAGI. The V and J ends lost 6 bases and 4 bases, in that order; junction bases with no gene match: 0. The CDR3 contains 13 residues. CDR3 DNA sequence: TGTGCCAGCAGGACAGGGGGCGGAAACACCATATATTTT. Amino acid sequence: CASRTGGGNTIYF.

The CDR3 loop reads CASSVELAANGGELFF. CDR3 DNA sequence: TGTGCCAGCAGCGTAGAACTAGCGGCCAACGGCGGGGAGCTGTTTTTT. The chain carries TRBV9 and TRBJ2-2; the match to TRBD2 covers 8 bases. V dropped 0 bases and J dropped 7; count of bases not matched to a gene: 8. This CDR3 has 16 residues. Per the germline V gene, CDR1 is SGDLS and CDR2 is YYNGEE. The entire variable domain, with the rest obtained from reference TRBV9 and TRBJ2-2, is as follows: DSGVTQTPKHLITATGQRVTLRCSPRSGDLSVYWYQQSLDQGLQFLIQYYNGEERAKGNILERFSAQQFPDLHSELNLSSLELGDSALYFCASSVELAANGGELFFGEGSRLTVL.

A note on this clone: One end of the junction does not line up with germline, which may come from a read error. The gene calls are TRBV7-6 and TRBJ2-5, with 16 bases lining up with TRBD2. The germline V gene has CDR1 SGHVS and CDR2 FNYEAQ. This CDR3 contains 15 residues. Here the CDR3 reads CASSLSGTSGGAVNF. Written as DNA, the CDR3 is TGTGCCAGCAGCTTAAGTGGGACTAGCGGGGGGGCCGTGAACTTC.

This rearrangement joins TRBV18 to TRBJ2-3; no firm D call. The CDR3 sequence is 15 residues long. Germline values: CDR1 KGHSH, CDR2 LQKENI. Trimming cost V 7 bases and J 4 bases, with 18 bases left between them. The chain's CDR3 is CASFFAWPAPDTQYF. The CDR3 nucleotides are TGTGCCAGCTTTTTCGCGTGGCCTGCGCCAGATACGCAGTATTTT.

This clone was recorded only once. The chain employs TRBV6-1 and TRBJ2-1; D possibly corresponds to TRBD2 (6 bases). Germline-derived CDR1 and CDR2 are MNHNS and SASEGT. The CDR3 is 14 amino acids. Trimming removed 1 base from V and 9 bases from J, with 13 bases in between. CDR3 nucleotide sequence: TGTGCCAGCAGTGAAGGGGGTTGGAGGGTTGAGCAGTTCTTC. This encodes CASSEGGWRVEQFF.

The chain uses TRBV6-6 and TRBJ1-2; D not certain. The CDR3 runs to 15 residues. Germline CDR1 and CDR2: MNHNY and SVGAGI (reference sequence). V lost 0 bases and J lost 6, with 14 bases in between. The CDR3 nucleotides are TGTGCCAGCAGTTACTCGATGTCTTCCGGAGATGGCTACACCTTC. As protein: CASSYSMSSGDGYTF.

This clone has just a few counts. The CDR3 sequence is CASSLGTTGPNYGYTF. The CDR3 DNA reads TGTGCCAGCAGCTTGGGGACGACAGGGCCAAACTATGGCTACACCTTC. V is TRBV5-5 and J is TRBJ1-2; 7 bases line up with TRBD1. This CDR3 comprises 16 residues. CDR1 and CDR2 from the germline V gene are SGHKS and YYEKEE (reference sequence). After removal of 0 bases from V and 2 bases from J, the junction contained 7 bases not matched to a gene. Drawing the rest from reference TRBV5-5 and TRBJ1-2, the complete variable domain is DAGVTQSPTHLIKTRGQQVTLRCSPISGHKSVSWYQQVLGQGPQFIFQYYEKEERGRGNFPDRFSARQFPNYSSELNVNALLLGDSALYLCASSLGTTGPNYGYTFGSGTRLTVV.

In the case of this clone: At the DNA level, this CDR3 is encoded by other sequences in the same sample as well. The CDR3, as DNA: TGTGCCAGCAGTTCAACAGGGGAAACTGAAGCTTTCTTT. As protein: CASSSTGETEAFF. This chain uses TRBV7-9 with TRBJ1-1; the match to TRBD1 covers 7 bases. This CDR3 has 13 amino acids. V was pared by 6 bases and J by 5 bases, with 6 bases of the junction left unmatched. The germline gives CDR1 SEHNR, CDR2 FQNEAQ (reference sequence).

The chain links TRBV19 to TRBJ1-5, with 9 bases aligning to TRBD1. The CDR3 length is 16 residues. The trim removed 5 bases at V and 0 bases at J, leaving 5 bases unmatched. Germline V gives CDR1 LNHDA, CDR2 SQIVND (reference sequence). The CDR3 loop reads CASSPKDRGSNQPQHF. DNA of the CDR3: TGTGCCAGTAGTCCCAAGGACAGGGGTAGCAATCAGCCCCAGCATTTT.

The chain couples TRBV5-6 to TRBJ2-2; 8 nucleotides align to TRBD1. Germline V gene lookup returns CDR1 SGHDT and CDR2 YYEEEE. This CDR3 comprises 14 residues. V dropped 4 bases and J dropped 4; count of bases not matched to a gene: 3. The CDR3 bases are TGTGCCAGCAGCACCGGACAGGGCACCGGGGAGCTGTTTTTT. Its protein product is CASSTGQGTGELFF. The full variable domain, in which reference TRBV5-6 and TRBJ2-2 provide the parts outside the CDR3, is DAGVTQSPTHLIKTRGQQVTLRCSPKSGHDTVSWYQQALGQGPQFIFQYYEEEERQRGNFPDRFSGHQFPNYSSELNVNALLLGDSALYLCASSTGQGTGELFFGEGSRLTVL.

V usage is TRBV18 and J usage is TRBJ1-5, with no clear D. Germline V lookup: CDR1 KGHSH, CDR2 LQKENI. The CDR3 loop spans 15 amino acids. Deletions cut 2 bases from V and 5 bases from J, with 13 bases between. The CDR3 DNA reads TGTGCCAGCTCACCATTAGGAAAGGAGGATCAGCCCCAGCATTTT. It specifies CASSPLGKEDQPQHF.

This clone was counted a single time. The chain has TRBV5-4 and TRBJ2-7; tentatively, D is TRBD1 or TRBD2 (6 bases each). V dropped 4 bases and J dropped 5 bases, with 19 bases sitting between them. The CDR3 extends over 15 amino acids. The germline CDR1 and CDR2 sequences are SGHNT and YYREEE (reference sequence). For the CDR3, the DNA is TGTGCCAGCAGCCCACAACTAGGGGGGCTCCACGAGCAGTACGTC. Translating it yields CASSPQLGGLHEQYV.

The CDR3 reads CASSLVQGAPEAFF. CDR3 bases: TGTGCCAGCAGCTTAGTACAGGGGGCTCCTGAAGCTTTCTTT. The rearrangement uses TRBV7-6 and TRBJ1-1; 9 bases fit TRBD1. The CDR3 loop spans 14 amino acids. V was pared by 1 base and J by 6 bases, with 3 bases of the junction left unmatched. Looked up from germline, CDR1 is SGHVS and CDR2 is FNYEAQ.

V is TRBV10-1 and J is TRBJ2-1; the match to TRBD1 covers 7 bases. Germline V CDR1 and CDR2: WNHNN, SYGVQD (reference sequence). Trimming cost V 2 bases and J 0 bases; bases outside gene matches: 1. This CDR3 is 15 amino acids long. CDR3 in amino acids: CASSERTGSYNEQFF. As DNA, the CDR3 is TGCGCCAGCAGTGAGCGGACAGGCTCCTACAATGAGCAGTTCTTC.

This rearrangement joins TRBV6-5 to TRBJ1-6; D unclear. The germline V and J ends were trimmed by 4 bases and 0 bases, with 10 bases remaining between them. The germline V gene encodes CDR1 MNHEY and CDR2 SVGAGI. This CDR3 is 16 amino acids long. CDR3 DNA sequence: TGTGCCAGCAGTTCCGTCGGGAGCTCCTATAATTCACCCCTCCACTTT. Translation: CASSSVGSSYNSPLHF.

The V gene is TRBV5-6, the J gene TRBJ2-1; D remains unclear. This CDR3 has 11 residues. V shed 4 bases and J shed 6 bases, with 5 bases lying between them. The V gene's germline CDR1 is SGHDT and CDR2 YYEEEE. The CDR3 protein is CASSTLNEQFF. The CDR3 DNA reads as TGTGCCAGCAGCACACTCAATGAGCAGTTCTTC.

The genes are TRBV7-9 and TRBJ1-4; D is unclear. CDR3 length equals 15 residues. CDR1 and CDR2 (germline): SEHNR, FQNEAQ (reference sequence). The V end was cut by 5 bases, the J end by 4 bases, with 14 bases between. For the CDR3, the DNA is TGTGCCAGCAGCCCCCCGGAGGGAGTTAATGAAAAACTGTTTTTT. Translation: CASSPPEGVNEKLFF.

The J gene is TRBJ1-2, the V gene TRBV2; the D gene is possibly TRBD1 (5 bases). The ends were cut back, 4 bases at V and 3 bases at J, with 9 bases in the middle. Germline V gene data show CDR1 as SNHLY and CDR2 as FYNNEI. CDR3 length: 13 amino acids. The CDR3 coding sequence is TGTGCCAGCAGTGCACAGGTAGACTATGGCTACACCTTC. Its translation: CASSAQVDYGYTF.

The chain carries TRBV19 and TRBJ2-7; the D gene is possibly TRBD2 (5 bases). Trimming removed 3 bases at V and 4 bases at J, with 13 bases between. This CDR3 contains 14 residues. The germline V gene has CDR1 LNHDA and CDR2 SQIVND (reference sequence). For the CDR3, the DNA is TGTGCCAGTAGTATGACCGGGATTTGTTACGAGCAGTACGTC. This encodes CASSMTGICYEQYV.